Below, 3 T cell receptor beta chains from the same sample are listed, as sequenced in a study of neoadjuvant nivolumab and ipilimumab in lung cancer. Assay used: immunoSEQ multiplex PCR; TCRdb lists only in-frame clones, some missing. This sample has over 4,000 clones, with 91% found just once. Sample: blood, taken after neoadjuvant nivolumab, alone or with ipilimumab, at or shortly before surgery. Receptors were obtained from an adult with non-small cell lung cancer. Some clones in this sample may be carry-over from other donors' samples.

The chain uses TRBV7-2 and TRBJ2-7, with 11 bases matching TRBD2. J gave up 3 bases and V 4 bases, and 8 bases lay outside the gene matches. The germline CDR1 and CDR2 sequences are SGHTA and FQGNSA. The CDR3 totals 16 residues. CDR3 sequence: CASSYTPSGRLYEQYF. CDR3 sequence (DNA): TGTGCCAGCAGCTATACCCCTAGCGGGAGGCTCTACGAGCAGTACTTC.

Regarding this clone: Germline is not matched at one junction end, which may reflect a read error. The V gene is TRBV5-1, the J gene TRBJ2-7; D gene uncertain. The CDR3 totals 13 residues. Per the germline V gene, CDR1 is SGHRS and CDR2 is YFSETQ. The CDR3 loop is CASSLVGRDEQYF. In nucleotides, the CDR3 is TGTGCCAGCAGCTTAGTCGGCCGGGACGAGCAGTACTTC.

The chain combines TRBV19 with TRBJ2-3, with no clear D. This CDR3 spans 14 amino acids. V was pared by 2 bases and J by 6 bases, with 12 bases between. CDR1 LNHDA and CDR2 SQIVND come from the germline V gene (reference sequence). The DNA for the CDR3 is TGTGCCAGTAGTATAACGAGCGTCGGGGATACGCAGTATTTT. It specifies CASSITSVGDTQYF.